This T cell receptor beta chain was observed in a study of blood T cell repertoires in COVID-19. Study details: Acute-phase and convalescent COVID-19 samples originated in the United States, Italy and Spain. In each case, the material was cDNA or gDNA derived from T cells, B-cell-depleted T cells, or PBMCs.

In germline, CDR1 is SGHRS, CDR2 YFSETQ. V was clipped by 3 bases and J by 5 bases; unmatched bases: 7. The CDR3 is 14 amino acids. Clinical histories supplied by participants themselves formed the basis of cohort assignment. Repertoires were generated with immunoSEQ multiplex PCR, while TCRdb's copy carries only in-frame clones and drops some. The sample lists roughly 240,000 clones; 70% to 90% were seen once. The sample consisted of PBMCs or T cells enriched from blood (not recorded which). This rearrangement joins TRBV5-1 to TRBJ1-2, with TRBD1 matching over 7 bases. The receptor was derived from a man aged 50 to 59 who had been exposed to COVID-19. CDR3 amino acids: CASSSGQASYGYTF. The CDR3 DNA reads TGCGCCAGCAGCTCCGGACAGGCTTCTTATGGCTACACCTTC.